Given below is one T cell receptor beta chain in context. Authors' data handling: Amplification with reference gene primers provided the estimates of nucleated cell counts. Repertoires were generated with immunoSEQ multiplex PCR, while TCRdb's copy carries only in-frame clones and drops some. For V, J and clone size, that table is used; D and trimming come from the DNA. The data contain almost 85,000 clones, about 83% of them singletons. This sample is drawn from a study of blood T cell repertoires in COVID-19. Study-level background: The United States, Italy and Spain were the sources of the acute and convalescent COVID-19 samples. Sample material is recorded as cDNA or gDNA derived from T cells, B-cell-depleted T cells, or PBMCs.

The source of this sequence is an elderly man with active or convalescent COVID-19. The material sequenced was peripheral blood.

Here the CDR3 reads CASSGTGSNEKLFF. The CDR3 DNA is TGTGCCAGCAGCGGCACAGGGTCTAATGAAAAACTGTTTTTT. The rearrangement joins TRBV9 to TRBJ1-4, with a tentative D call TRBD1 (6 bases). The CDR3 sequence is 14 residues long. V lost 3 bases, J lost 3 bases, and 9 bases lay in between. Looked up from germline, CDR1 is SGDLS and CDR2 is YYNGEE.